This T cell receptor beta chain was identified during a study of shared clonotypes between healthy human individuals. Trimming stripped 5 bases from V and 5 bases from J, with 18 bases between. Germline V CDR1 and CDR2: MDHEN, SYDVKM. CDR3 length: 15 residues. Study observations and caveats: Clonotype sharing across donors was expected to vary with sequencing depth. For naive CD4 cells, roughly 4.6% of clonotypes were shared across a handful of donors.

Of note for this clone: What it recognizes is unknown.

Naive CD45RA+ and memory CD45RA-negative subsets were split from CD4+ cells. As processed by the authors: Junction-only sequences produced by ImmunoSEQ had no quality scores, so filtering differed. Produced via immunoSEQ multiplex PCR; TCRdb's table is partial and in-frame only. The D gene and trimming were derived from the DNA, and the V and J assignments and clone size from that table. The sample includes more than 2,000,000 clones, around 90% seen only once; the top ten take roughly 0.13%. The specimen was naive CD4+ T cells sorted from blood. Regarding subset: CD45RA+ positively selected. The gene calls are TRBV28 and TRBJ2-5, with a weak D call TRBD2 (5 bases). The receptor was isolated from a man between 18 and 29 years old in good health. The CDR3 nucleotides are TGTGCCAGCAGTCTAGGAGGTGCAGGCTGGGAGACCCAGTACTTC. Residues: CASSLGGAGWETQYF.